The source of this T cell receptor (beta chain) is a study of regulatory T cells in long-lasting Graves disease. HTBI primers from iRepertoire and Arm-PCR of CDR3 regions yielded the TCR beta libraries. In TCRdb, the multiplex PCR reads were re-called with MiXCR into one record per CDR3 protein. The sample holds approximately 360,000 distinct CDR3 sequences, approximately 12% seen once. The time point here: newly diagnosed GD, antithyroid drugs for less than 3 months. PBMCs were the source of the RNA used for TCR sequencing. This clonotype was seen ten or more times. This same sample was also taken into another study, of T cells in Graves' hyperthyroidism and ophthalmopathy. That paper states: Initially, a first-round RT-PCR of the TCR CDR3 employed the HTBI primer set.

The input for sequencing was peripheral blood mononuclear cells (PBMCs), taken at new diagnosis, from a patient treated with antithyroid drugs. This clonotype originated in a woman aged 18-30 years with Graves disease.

CDR3: CASSWYGLAGDEQYF. In DNA, the CDR3 is TGTGCCAGCAGCTGGTATGGACTAGCGGGAGACGAGCAGTACTTC. This chain connects TRBV7-2 to TRBJ2-7, with 13 bases fitting TRBD2. Germline loops: CDR1 SGHTA, CDR2 FQGNSA. V gave up 4 bases and J gave up 5 bases; unmatched junction bases: 5. The CDR3 consists of 15 residues.